This TCR beta chain was retrieved from a study of shared clonotypes between healthy human individuals. Repertoires were generated with immunoSEQ multiplex PCR, while TCRdb's copy carries only in-frame clones and drops some. The data show 2 million to 2.5 million clones, with about 95% seen just once and around 1.1% held by the top ten. Naive CD8 cells lacked CD45RO and underwent positive selection for CCR7, leaving out terminally differentiated effector memory CD45RA+ cells. Sequenced: naive CD8+ T cells sorted from blood. The source is a young man in good health.

Written as DNA, the CDR3 is TGCAGCGTTGAATTTTGGCCCGGGGAGCTGTTTTTT. Translation gives CSVEFWPGELFF. The chain links TRBV29-1 to TRBJ2-2; D unclear. Germline V CDR1 and CDR2: SQVTM, ANQGSEA. Trimming stripped 2 bases from V and 6 bases from J, with 7 bases between. The CDR3 runs to 12 residues.